The 8 T cell receptor beta chains below were found in one sample sequenced in a study of tumour-infiltrating T cells in Burkitt lymphoma. TCRdb keeps only in-frame clones here, not all; method: immunoSEQ multiplex PCR. The table lists approximately 46,000 clones, around 30% of them singletons. Sequencing used tumor tissue. These receptors were taken from a human donor with Burkitt lymphoma.

This clone has a single count. The CDR3 here is CASSRTGETQYF. CDR3 nucleotides: TGTGCCAGCAGCCGCACCGGAGAGACCCAGTACTTC. The chain uses TRBV6-5 and TRBJ2-5; D is unclear. V lost 6 bases, J lost 4 bases, and 9 bases lay in between. The CDR3 length is 12 residues. CDR1 and CDR2 (germline): MNHEY, SVGAGI.

V gene TRBV28 combines with J gene TRBJ2-7; D is ambiguous. CDR1 MDHEN and CDR2 SYDVKM come from the germline V gene. V was shortened by 2 bases and J by 3 bases, with 8 bases between the two germline ends. CDR3 length equals 13 residues. The CDR3, as DNA: TGTGCCAGCAGTTTAGAGGCCGGCTACGAGCAGTACTTC. Its translation is CASSLEAGYEQYF.

The chain couples TRBV5-4 to TRBJ2-7; tentatively, D is TRBD1 or TRBD2 (5 bases each). V was cut by 0 bases and J by 8 bases, with 12 bases left in between. The germline CDR1 and CDR2 sequences are SGHNT and YYREEE (reference sequence). The CDR3 runs to 13 residues. The DNA for the CDR3 is TGTGCCAGCAGCTTGGTGGGCGAGGGGAAGCAGTACTTC. Encoded protein: CASSLVGEGKQYF.

There are a few counts of this clone. The V call is TRBV7-9, the J call TRBJ1-4; D gene unclear. This CDR3 region has 13 residues. CDR1 and CDR2 (germline): SEHNR, FQNEAQ (reference sequence). V was shortened by 5 bases and J by 8 bases, with 12 bases between the two germline ends. The CDR3 DNA reads as TGTGCCAGCAGCCCCCGGTCAGGAGAAAAACTGTTTTTT. This translates into CASSPRSGEKLFF.

This chain links TRBV5-1 with TRBJ1-4; maybe TRBD1 (5 bases). The CDR3 runs 12 residues. V shed 1 base and J shed 11 bases, with 9 bases lying between them. Germline values: CDR1 SGHRS, CDR2 YFSETQ. CDR3 nucleotide sequence: TGCGCCAGCAGCTTGAGGGGAGGGAAACTGTTTTTT. Translation: CASSLRGGKLFF.

There are a few counts of this clone. This chain links TRBV5-1 with TRBJ2-5, with D possibly TRBD1 on 5 matching bases. The CDR3 has 14 amino acids. Germline V gene sequence: CDR1 SGHRS, CDR2 YFSETQ. The germline V and J ends were trimmed by 3 bases and 1 base, with 10 bases remaining between them. Here the CDR3 reads CASSSTQGQETQYF. DNA of the CDR3: TGCGCCAGCAGCTCTACCCAGGGCCAAGAGACCCAGTACTTC.

The rearrangement joins TRBV6-1 to TRBJ1-2, with D tentatively TRBD1 (6 bases). Trimming left V 0 bases short and J 5 bases short, with 10 bases between. Germline V gene data show CDR1 as MNHNS and CDR2 as SASEGT. This CDR3 is built from 14 residues. In DNA form, the CDR3 reads TGTGCCAGCAGTGAAGCACCCGGGACATATGGCTACACCTTC. Amino acid sequence: CASSEAPGTYGYTF.

The chain combines TRBV5-1 with TRBJ1-2; no clear D gene. The V end was cut by 2 bases, the J end by 4 bases, with 12 bases between. From germline, CDR1 is SGHRS and CDR2 YFSETQ. The length of the CDR3 is 14 residues. DNA of the CDR3: TGCGCCAGCAGCTTTTCGGGCGGCTCCTATGGCTACACCTTC. Translation: CASSFSGGSYGYTF.